The clone carrying this T cell receptor beta chain was observed many times. RNA transcripts yielded amplified TCR beta CDR3 regions. TCR CDR3 underwent first-round RT-PCR with the HTBI primer set. TCRdb reanalysed the multiplex PCR reads using MiXCR and keeps one entry per CDR3 protein. The table shows under 300,000 distinct CDR3 sequences, with approximately 26% occurring only once. The sample comes from a study of T cells in Graves' hyperthyroidism and ophthalmopathy. The V end was cut by 2 bases, the J end by 0 bases, with 10 bases between. The CDR3 contains 15 residues. The chain joins TRBV12-3 or TRBV12-4 to TRBJ1-1, with unresolved D. The sequenced sample consisted of blood. This clonotype was sampled from a man in his forties with Graves' hyperthyroidism that later progressed to Graves' ophthalmopathy. CDR3 coding DNA: TGTGCCAGCAGTTTAATCGGCCGAGTGAACACTGAAGCTTTCTTT. Encoded protein: CASSLIGRVNTEAFF.